These 15 T cell receptor beta chains were all obtained from the same sample, sequenced in a study of blood T cell repertoires in COVID-19. Here immunoSEQ multiplex PCR was the method, and the copy in TCRdb shows in-frame clones only, minus some. The sample yields 45,000 to 55,000 clones, roughly 84% seen once. The specimen sequenced was peripheral blood. The origin of the receptors is a man aged 50 to 59 with acute or convalescent COVID-19.

The rearrangement uses TRBV10-1 and TRBJ2-5, with D possibly TRBD2 on 5 matching bases. The CDR3 totals 13 residues. Trimming took off 4 bases at V and 5 bases at J, with 11 bases between the two ends. Germline assignment: CDR1 WNHNN and CDR2 SYGVQD (reference sequence). CDR3 sequence: CASSVGRGETQYF. CDR3 DNA sequence: TGCGCCAGCAGTGTCGGCAGAGGGGAGACCCAGTACTTC.

The chain couples TRBV3-1 (or the pseudogene TRBV3-2) to TRBJ2-7, with D uncertain. Germline V gene lookup returns CDR1 LGHDT and CDR2 YNNKEL (reference sequence). Between the trimmed V and J ends, which lost 0 bases and 1 base, there was a span of 10 bases. CDR3 length: 15 residues. CDR3: CASSQDGRGSYEQYF. CDR3 DNA: TGTGCCAGCAGCCAAGATGGAAGAGGTTCCTACGAGCAGTACTTC.

Comment on this clone: An end of the junction does not agree with germline; a read error may underlie this. The V and J genes are TRBV18 and TRBJ2-7; no clear D gene. Per germline, CDR1 KGHSH and CDR2 LQKENI. The CDR3 loop spans 14 amino acids. The CDR3 here is CASSHPQVGYEQYF. DNA for the CDR3: TGTGCCAGTTCACACCCGCAGGTCGGATACGAGCAGTACTTC.

The V gene is TRBV7-9, the J gene TRBJ1-2; maybe TRBD1 (6 bases). Germline V gives CDR1 SEHNR, CDR2 FQNEAQ (reference sequence). V gave up 2 bases and J gave up 12 bases, with 19 bases separating them. The CDR3 extends over 14 amino acids. The CDR3 DNA follows: TGTGCCAGCAGCTTATCTAAAGGGGGGGCTCGCAACACCTTC. It yields the protein CASSLSKGGARNTF.

The rearrangement joins TRBV2 to TRBJ1-6; D remains ambiguous. CDR3 length equals 16 residues. The germline CDR1 and CDR2 sequences are SNHLY and FYNNEI. V lost 5 bases and J lost 0, with 11 bases in between. The CDR3, as DNA: TGTGCCAGCAGTTCCCAAGCCGGCTCCTATAATTCACCCCTCCACTTT. Residues: CASSSQAGSYNSPLHF.

This clone was detected only a few times. The J gene is TRBJ1-1, the V gene TRBV7-9, with D possibly TRBD1 on 6 matching bases. Trimming took off 10 bases at V and 1 base at J, with 13 bases between the two ends. The CDR3 has 13 residues. Germline V gives CDR1 SEHNR, CDR2 FQNEAQ (reference sequence). For the CDR3, the DNA is TGTGCCATTGTCAGGGGCCCGAACACTGAAGCTTTCTTT. The encoded protein is CAIVRGPNTEAFF.

The chain joins TRBV24-1 to TRBJ2-1; 15 bases agree with TRBD2. Germline V gene sequence: CDR1 KGHDR, CDR2 SFDVKD. The CDR3 is 18 residues long. Unmatched junction bases numbered 11, after V lost 3 bases and J lost 9 bases. The CDR3 DNA reads TGTGCCACCAGTGATCTAGGACTAGCGGGAGGGCCCAGGGGTGAGCAGTTCTTC. Translation gives CATSDLGLAGGPRGEQFF.

This sequence joins TRBV28 and TRBJ1-2; TRBD1 is a possible D gene (6 bases). Germline CDR1 MDHEN, CDR2 SYDVKM. The ends were cut back, 4 bases at V and 6 bases at J, with 18 bases in the middle. CDR3 length equals 15 residues. The CDR3, as DNA: TGTGCCAGCAGTTCCCCCGTCGGGGGGCTTAATGGCTACACCTTC. The encoded protein is CASSSPVGGLNGYTF.

The V call is TRBV27, the J call TRBJ2-3, with 9 bases fitting TRBD2. Trimming cost V 11 bases and J 2 bases; bases outside gene matches: 8. Looked up from germline, CDR1 is MNHEY and CDR2 is SMNVEV (reference sequence). The length of the CDR3 is 14 residues. Written as DNA, the CDR3 is TGTGCCGTCGGGAGCGGGGGGCCCACAGATACGCAGTATTTT. It encodes CAVGSGGPTDTQYF.

The chain recombines TRBV4-2 with TRBJ2-5; D ambiguous. V was cut by 1 base and J by 2 bases, with 5 bases left in between. The CDR3 is 13 amino acids. Germline V CDR1 and CDR2: LGHNA, YNFKEQ. The CDR3 here is CASSQGLQETQYF. CDR3 sequence (DNA): TGTGCCAGCAGCCAAGGGCTGCAAGAGACCCAGTACTTC.

The genes are TRBV7-6 and TRBJ2-7, with TRBD2 identical over 7 bases. Germline values: CDR1 SGHVS, CDR2 FNYEAQ. The junction had 12 bases not matched to a gene; V was cut back by 4 bases and J by 6 bases. The CDR3 length is 15 residues. The CDR3 DNA follows: TGTGCCAGCAGCTCACCGGGACTACCAATCCCCGAGCAGTACTTC. The encoded protein is CASSSPGLPIPEQYF.

In its sample, this clone was seen once. The V call is TRBV6-5, the J call TRBJ1-5; tentative D call: TRBD1 (6 bases). The CDR3 loop spans 14 amino acids. Germline CDR1 reads MNHEY; CDR2 reads SVGAGI. V gave up 11 bases and J gave up 3 bases, with 17 bases separating them. The CDR3 DNA sequence: TGTGCCGGAAGGGGGAACACCGACAATCAGCCCCAGCATTTT. Residues: CAGRGNTDNQPQHF.

The chain employs TRBV6-6 and TRBJ2-4, with 10 bases aligning to TRBD1. Germline values: CDR1 MNHNY, CDR2 SVGAGI (reference sequence). This CDR3 comprises 15 residues. Trimming took 7 bases from V and 1 from J; bases not matched to a gene: 4. CDR3 sequence reads: CASTPGQGAKNIQYF. CDR3 DNA: TGTGCCAGCACTCCGGGACAGGGGGCCAAAAACATTCAGTACTTC.

This clone was detected a few times. V usage is TRBV19 and J usage is TRBJ1-5; D remains ambiguous. The V gene lost 1 base and the J gene lost 0 bases, with 7 bases spanning the gap. The germline V gene has CDR1 LNHDA and CDR2 SQIVND (reference sequence). CDR3 length equals 15 residues. The CDR3 DNA reads as TGTGCCAGTAGTATAGTCAGTGATAGCAATCAGCCCCAGCATTTT. This translates into CASSIVSDSNQPQHF.

The chain couples TRBV5-4 to TRBJ2-7, with 7 bases fitting TRBD1. Per the germline V gene, CDR1 is SGHNT and CDR2 is YYREEE (reference sequence). V gave up 4 bases and J gave up 5 bases; unmatched junction bases: 12. The CDR3 has 15 amino acids. The CDR3 region has the DNA TGTGCCAGCAGCGGGCGGACGGACAGGCGAGACGAGCAGTACTTC. Its translation: CASSGRTDRRDEQYF.